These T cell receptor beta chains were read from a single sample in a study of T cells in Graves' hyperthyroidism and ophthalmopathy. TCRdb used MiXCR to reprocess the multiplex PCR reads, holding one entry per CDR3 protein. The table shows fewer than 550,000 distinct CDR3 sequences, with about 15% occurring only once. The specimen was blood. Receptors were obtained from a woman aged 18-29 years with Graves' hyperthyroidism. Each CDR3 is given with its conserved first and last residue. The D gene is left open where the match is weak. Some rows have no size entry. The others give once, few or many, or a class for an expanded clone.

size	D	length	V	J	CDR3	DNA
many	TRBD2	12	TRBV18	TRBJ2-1	CASSSGLGEQFF	TGTGCCAGCTCATCGGGACTAGGTGAGCAGTTCTTC
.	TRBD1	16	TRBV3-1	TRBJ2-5	CASSQDLAGGRETQYF	TGTGCCAGCAGCCAAGATTTGGCAGGGGGCAGGGAGACCCAGTACTTC
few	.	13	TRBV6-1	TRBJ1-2	CASSHRVGNGYTF	TGTGCCAGCAGTCACCGAGTTGGGAATGGCTACACCTTC
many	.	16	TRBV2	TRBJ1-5	CASSEAYGVSNQPQHF	TGTGCCAGCAGTGAAGCGTATGGAGTAAGCAATCAGCCCCAGCATTTT
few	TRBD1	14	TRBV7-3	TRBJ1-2	CASSPQGEGYGYTF	TGTGCCAGCAGCCCACAGGGGGAAGGCTATGGCTACACCTTC
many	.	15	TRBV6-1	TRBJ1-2	CASSPSPSANYGYTF	TGTGCCAGCAGTCCCAGTCCTTCAGCTAACTATGGCTACACCTTC
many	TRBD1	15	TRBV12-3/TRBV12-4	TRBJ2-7	CASSIRTGGDYEQYF	TGTGCCAGCAGTATCCGGACAGGGGGCGACTACGAGCAGTACTTC
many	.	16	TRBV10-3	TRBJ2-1	CAISEIDWRVGGEQFF	TGTGCCATCAGTGAGATAGACTGGAGGGTAGGGGGTGAGCAGTTCTTC
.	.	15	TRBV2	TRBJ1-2	CASGGGGAGDYGYTF	TGTGCCAGCGGGGGGGGGGGGGCGGGGGACTATGGCTACACCTTC
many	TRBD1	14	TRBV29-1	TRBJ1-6	CSVAPTGADSPLHF	TGCAGCGTTGCCCCGACAGGGGCTGATTCACCCCTCCACTTT